This T cell receptor (beta chain) was identified in a study of CD8 T cells in ankylosing spondylitis. There are many counts of this clonotype. Its cognate antigen is unknown. V lost 6 bases to trimming and J lost 5 bases, with 9 bases between them. Germline loops: CDR1 SQVTM, CDR2 ANQGSEA. The CDR3 loop spans 11 amino acids. Study-level results: Disease-linked clones proved CD8+ and comparatively uncommon in peripheral blood. In reactive arthritis synovial fluid and blood, some motif variants had been reported before. There was reportedly significant enrichment of clones that were disease-linked in matched ankylosing spondylitis synovial fluid. Made up of eight highly homologous variants, a TCR beta motif appeared characteristic of ankylosing spondylitis blood.

MiXCR, applied by TCRdb to the 5' RACE reads, yields one record per CDR3 protein. This sample has 200,000 to 250,000 distinct CDR3 sequences, with roughly a tenth found just once. The sequenced material came from blood, either unsorted or a sorted T cell fraction (not recorded which). This clonotype was sampled from a male donor with ankylosing spondylitis or in good health (not recorded which). The chain links TRBV29-1 to TRBJ2-3; D may be TRBD2 (5 bases). CDR3 protein: CSVASLDTQYF. The DNA of the CDR3 is TGCAGCGTCGCTAGCTTAGATACGCAGTATTTT.